The T cell receptor beta chain under discussion was sequenced for a study of blood T cell repertoires in COVID-19. For the study at large: T cells, B-cell-depleted T cells, or PBMCs provided the cDNA or gDNA that served as material.

In the source study's methods: Amplified reference gene primers provided the basis for estimating nucleated cell counts. The table came from immunoSEQ multiplex PCR; TCRdb's copy has only in-frame clones and leaves some out. V, J and clone size reflect that table, while D and trimming were determined from the DNA. Of around 150,000 clones in the sample, about four fifths are singletons; the top ten hold 11%. Looked up from germline, CDR1 is MGHRA and CDR2 is YSYEKL. The V end was cut by 0 bases, the J end by 6 bases, with 15 bases between. This CDR3 has 16 amino acids. Sequencing used peripheral blood. The receptor's source is a man aged 55-75 years with active or convalescent COVID-19. The V gene is TRBV4-1, the J gene TRBJ1-5, with D perhaps matching TRBD1 (6 bases). The DNA for the CDR3 is TGCGCCAGCAGCCAAGAACAGGGAGCTGGAGGTCAGCCCCAGCATTTT. Protein product: CASSQEQGAGGQPQHF.